This T cell receptor beta chain was found in a study of blood T cell repertoires in COVID-19 (dated by TCRdb to about 2020). Regarding the study in general: Collaborator samples came from the United States, Italy and Spain and covered acute and convalescent phases of COVID-19. The samples were drawn from the first 160 participants of the ongoing ImmuneRACE study and from 950 to 1,500 subjects provided by 6 global collaborators. A freely available public database, intended as a resource for researchers studying the immune response to SARS-CoV-2, is where the repertoires were released. A de-identified subject ID, COVID-19 status, age in years and sex were almost always included in the sample metadata. The dataset comprised deeply sampled blood TCRbeta repertoires from subjects exposed to, actively infected with, or recovered from COVID-19. The material from the prospective study consisted of cDNA or gDNA derived from T cells, B-cell-depleted T cells, or PBMCs. Where HLA class I and class II types were available, the types were taken from metadata supplied by the sample provider, not from assay-based typing.

Whole blood was collected in K2EDTA tubes by collaborating institutions according to the institutions' own protocols. For TCRbeta analysis, collaborators shipped samples in one of three forms: frozen whole blood, isolated PBMCs, or DNA extracted from either of those sample types. Study-level results and caveats: Clinical and demographic metadata were provided uncurated, with the amount varying by source and participant.

This clone was recorded a few times. Its specific antigen is unknown. No base-level quality is on record; no much larger clone is a single base apart. The immunoSEQ Assay, a bias-controlled multiplex PCR, was used to amplify TCRbeta CDR3 regions from genomic DNA. In the authors' own workflow: Within the assay, amplification of reference gene primers was used to estimate how many nucleated cells each sample contained. To quantify the absolute abundance of each unique TCRbeta CDR3 rearrangement, sequence reads were collapsed and filtered. For each sample, productive Simpson clonality was calculated by taking the square root of Simpson's diversity index across productive rearrangements. As stored in TCRdb, this immuneACCESS dataset retains in-frame rearrangements with V and J assigned. A fraction of the clones does not appear; measured against another copy, unresolved V genes explain less than half of the discrepancy, and the remainder lacks a known reason. The DNA gave D and trimming, while V, J and clone size come from that table. For this sample there are about 230,000 clones; 83% appear just once. 5.7% of the sample belongs to the ten largest clones.

Taken from the germline V gene, the CDR1 and CDR2 loops are KGHSH and LQKENI. The CDR3 starts with the cysteine, ends with the phenylalanine, and has 15 residues. Of the read, only the CDR3 DNA is kept; its 45 bases are in frame from base 1. For this chain, trimming is 2 bases at the V end and 6 bases at the J end, and the number of junction bases without a gene match is 9. This chain joins TRBV18 to TRBJ2-7; TRBD1 fits 8 bases in the junction. Sequencing input: peripheral blood. This clonotype was obtained from a man older than 75 with acute or convalescent COVID-19. The CDR3 corresponds to CASSPSRTGSAEQYF. The DNA is TGTGCCAGCTCACCATCGAGGACAGGGTCCGCCGAGCAGTACTTC.